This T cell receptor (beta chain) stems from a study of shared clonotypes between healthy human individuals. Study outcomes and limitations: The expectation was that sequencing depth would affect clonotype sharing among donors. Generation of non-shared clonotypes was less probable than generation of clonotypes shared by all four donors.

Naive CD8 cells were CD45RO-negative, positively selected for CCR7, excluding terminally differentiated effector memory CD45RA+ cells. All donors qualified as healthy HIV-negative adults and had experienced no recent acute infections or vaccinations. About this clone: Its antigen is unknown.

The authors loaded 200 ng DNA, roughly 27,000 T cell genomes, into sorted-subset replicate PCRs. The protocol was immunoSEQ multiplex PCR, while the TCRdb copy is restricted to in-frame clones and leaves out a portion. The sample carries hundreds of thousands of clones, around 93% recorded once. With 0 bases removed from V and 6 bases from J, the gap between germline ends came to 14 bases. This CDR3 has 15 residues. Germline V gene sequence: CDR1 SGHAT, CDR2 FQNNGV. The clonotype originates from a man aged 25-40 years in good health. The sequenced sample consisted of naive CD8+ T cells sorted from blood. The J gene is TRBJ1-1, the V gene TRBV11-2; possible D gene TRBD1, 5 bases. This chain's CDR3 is CASSLDLGGFSEAFF. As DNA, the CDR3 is TGTGCCAGCAGCTTAGATTTGGGGGGGTTTTCTGAAGCTTTCTTT.